This T cell receptor (beta chain) was documented in a study of blood T cells in healthy people across ages. Points from the study as a whole: Observed TCR beta diversity per million T cells went down as age went up. This fall followed a roughly linear course with age.

A J-beta primer mix and a sample-barcoded 5' primer were used in a second PCR of roughly 7 to 12 cycles. Via MiXCR, TCRdb re-called the 5' RACE reads, giving one row per CDR3 protein. There are around 820,000 distinct CDR3 sequences in the sample; approximately 25% occur only once, and under 4.5% lies in the top ten. The germline CDR1 and CDR2 sequences are LGHNA and YSLEER. This CDR3 region has 16 residues. V lost 4 bases, J lost 5 bases, and 11 bases stayed unmatched. On this clonotype itself: Its antigen is not identified.

This sample also belongs to another study, concerning T cells of mothers and their children.

This TCR was sampled from a boy aged 5-17 years in good health. Input material: blood. The chain recombines TRBV4-3 with TRBJ2-1; 7 nucleotides line up with TRBD2. This CDR3 is CASSLEGTSVDNEQFF. The CDR3 DNA sequence: TGCGCCAGCAGCCTGGAAGGAACTAGCGTCGACAATGAGCAGTTCTTC.